This T cell receptor (beta chain) was recovered during a study of T cells in Graves' hyperthyroidism and ophthalmopathy. The CDR3 spans 15 residues. Germline CDR1 reads SNHLY; CDR2 reads FYNNEI. V lost 9 bases and J lost 7; bases outside the gene matches: 12. Remarks on this clonotype: What it binds is unknown.

Amplified TCR beta CDR3 regions came from RNA transcripts. HTBI primers were the set used in a first-round RT-PCR of the TCR CDR3. MiXCR was run by TCRdb on the multiplex PCR reads, yielding one entry per CDR3 protein. The data contain more than 300,000 distinct CDR3 sequences, about a fifth of them singletons. From approximately 9.3 ml of fresh peripheral blood, PBMCs were isolated. Study-wide results and limits: Most clonotypes expanded in thyroid above 0.001 were likewise present in blood.

V usage is TRBV2 and J usage is TRBJ2-2, with TRBD1 matching 9 bases. The sequence was collected from a man younger than 30 with Graves' ophthalmopathy. Sequencing was done on a sample of blood. CDR3 DNA: TGTGCCAGTGGTCCGGGACAGGGTTGGGGCGGGGAGCTGTTTTTT. Translated, it gives CASGPGQGWGGELFF.